A single sample is the source of the 20 T cell receptor beta chains below, sequenced in a study of shared T cell receptors in the human thymus. Data came from immunoSEQ multiplex PCR; TCRdb stores just in-frame clones and leaves some out. The table includes hundreds of thousands of clones, roughly 90% detected once. The data also belong to a second study, concerning human thymus T cells.

Sequencing was performed on thymocytes. The receptors were sampled from a boy less than two years old with a congenital heart defect.

The chain has TRBV4-2 and TRBJ2-7, with 11 positions matching TRBD2. The V gene's germline CDR1 is LGHNA and CDR2 YNFKEQ. The CDR3 sequence is 17 residues long. The V segment lost 0 bases and the J segment 2 bases; nucleotides outside the gene matches: 6. The CDR3 region has the DNA TGTGCCAGCAGCCAAGAACTAGCGGGAGCTGGGACCTACGAGCAGTACTTC. Its translation: CASSQELAGAGTYEQYF.

The CDR3 DNA follows: TGCGCCAGCAGCCTGTACCTCCCGGACAGACTAGGCGGCGGGAGCGCCTACGAGCAGTACTTC. Its translation is CASSLYLPDRLGGGSAYEQYF. The chain carries TRBV5-1 and TRBJ2-7; a weak D match, TRBD2 (7 bases). With 4 bases removed from V and 2 bases from J, the gap between germline ends came to 34 bases. The CDR3 covers 21 residues. The germline V gene encodes CDR1 SGHRS and CDR2 YFSETQ.

The chain carries TRBV4-3 and TRBJ2-3, with 13 bases aligning to TRBD2. CDR1 and CDR2 from the germline V gene are LGHNA and YSLEER. Trimming at V came to 0 bases and at J to 1 base, leaving 10 bases not matched to a gene. CDR3 length equals 20 residues. The CDR3 is CASSQDHGTSGEWGTDTQYF. The CDR3 nucleotides are TGCGCCAGCAGCCAAGATCATGGGACTAGCGGGGAGTGGGGCACAGATACGCAGTATTTT.

This clone was seen only once. The chain is built from TRBV6-6 and TRBJ1-1, with a tentative D call TRBD1 (5 bases). Per germline, CDR1 MNHNY and CDR2 SVGAGI (reference sequence). The CDR3 spans 15 residues. V lost 7 bases, J lost 0 bases, and 15 bases lay in between. The CDR3 region is CASIQPTDVNTEAFF. DNA for the CDR3: TGTGCCAGCATCCAACCGACAGACGTGAACACTGAAGCTTTCTTT.

V usage is TRBV4-2 and J usage is TRBJ2-7; TRBD2 aligns across 9 bases. The CDR3 consists of 17 residues. V dropped 1 base and J dropped 4; count of bases not matched to a gene: 11. CDR1 is LGHNA and CDR2 is YNFKEQ in the germline V gene. CDR3: CASSQGVSGSLEYEQYF. CDR3 nucleotides: TGTGCCAGCAGCCAAGGGGTTAGCGGGAGTCTCGAGTACGAGCAGTACTTC.

The chain uses TRBV5-1 and TRBJ1-2, with D maybe TRBD1 (5 bases). This CDR3 contains 21 residues. V gave up 5 bases and J gave up 5 bases, with 37 bases separating them. Germline V CDR1 and CDR2: SGHRS, YFSETQ. The CDR3 sequence: CASSLMGVNRQINLLGYGYTF. Here the CDR3 DNA reads TGCGCCAGCAGTTTAATGGGCGTGAATAGACAGATCAACCTATTGGGATATGGCTACACCTTC.

The chain joins TRBV7-9 to TRBJ2-1; 11 bases match TRBD2. The length of the CDR3 is 17 residues. J lost 8 bases, V lost 2 bases, and 11 bases had no gene match. The germline V gene has CDR1 SEHNR and CDR2 FQNEAQ (reference sequence). In nucleotides, the CDR3 is TGTGCCAGCAGCTTAATCGGAAAACTAGCGGGAGCCCATGAGCAGTTCTTC. This encodes CASSLIGKLAGAHEQFF.

The chain has TRBV7-2 and TRBJ1-3, with D unclear. This CDR3 spans 14 amino acids. The germline gives CDR1 SGHTA, CDR2 FQGNSA. V gave up 2 bases and J gave up 4 bases, with 9 bases separating them. The CDR3 spells CASSLPRSGNTIYF. The CDR3 bases are TGTGCCAGCAGCTTACCGAGGTCCGGAAACACCATATATTTT.

Only a few counts were recorded for this clone. The rearrangement links TRBV4-3 to TRBJ1-1, with D possibly TRBD1 on 5 matching bases. The V gene lost 4 bases and the J gene lost 3 bases, with 12 bases spanning the gap. Germline-derived CDR1 and CDR2 are LGHNA and YSLEER. There are 14 residues in the CDR3. The CDR3 spells CASSREGRHTEAFF. CDR3 DNA sequence: TGCGCCAGCAGCCGGGAGGGGCGGCACACTGAAGCTTTCTTT.

The chain links TRBV11-3 to TRBJ2-7; the D gene is possibly TRBD1 (7 bases). The CDR3 is 13 residues long. V was shortened by 6 bases and J by 1 base, with 10 bases between the two germline ends. Germline CDR1 is SGHNT and CDR2 is YENEEA. The CDR3, as DNA: TGTGCCAGCAGGGGGGGACAGTCCTACGAGCAGTACTTC. It codes for CASRGGQSYEQYF.

The genes are TRBV15 and TRBJ2-3; 9 bases line up with TRBD2. After removal of 4 bases from V and 2 bases from J, the junction contained 13 bases not matched to a gene. Germline assignment: CDR1 LNHNV and CDR2 YYDKDF (reference sequence). The CDR3 has 18 amino acids. The DNA of the CDR3 is TGTGCCACCAGCATAGGGACTAGCACATACGACCTCACAGATACGCAGTATTTT. Translated: CATSIGTSTYDLTDTQYF.

V is TRBV5-4 and J is TRBJ2-5; TRBD2 aligns across 11 bases. The CDR3 is 16 amino acids. Germline CDR1 reads SGHNT; CDR2 reads YYREEE (reference sequence). J gave up 2 bases and V 5 bases, and 8 bases lay outside the gene matches. CDR3 region: CASRSTSGRGQETQYF. As DNA, the CDR3 is TGTGCCAGCAGATCTACTAGCGGGAGAGGGCAAGAGACCCAGTACTTC.

This chain's CDR3 is CAISGNRDTQYF. CDR3 coding DNA: TGTGCCATCAGTGGCAACAGAGATACGCAGTATTTT. The chain joins TRBV10-3 to TRBJ2-3; no definite D call. This CDR3 has 12 residues. Trimming took 4 bases from V and 5 from J, leaving 7 bases between them. Germline V gene data show CDR1 as ENHRY and CDR2 as SYGVKD.

This chain connects TRBV27 to TRBJ2-7, with 11 positions matching TRBD2. With 1 base clipped from V and 3 bases from J, the junction kept 5 bases outside the gene matches. The germline V gene has CDR1 MNHEY and CDR2 SMNVEV (reference sequence). This CDR3 contains 16 residues. The CDR3 protein is CASSLLPTSGNYEQYF. CDR3 in DNA: TGTGCCAGCAGTTTATTGCCGACTAGCGGGAACTACGAGCAGTACTTC.

The rearrangement joins TRBV27 to TRBJ1-5, with D possibly being TRBD1 (5 bases). The CDR3 is made up of 13 amino acids. Germline loops: CDR1 MNHEY, CDR2 SMNVEV (reference sequence). The germline V and J ends were trimmed by 2 bases and 5 bases, with 7 bases remaining between them. The CDR3 loop is CASSLGGDQPQHF. The CDR3, as DNA: TGTGCCAGCAGTTTAGGGGGGGATCAGCCCCAGCATTTT.

The gene calls are TRBV4-1 and TRBJ2-7; 11 bases fit TRBD2. V lost 4 bases to trimming and J lost 4 bases; unmatched junction nucleotides: 9. The V gene's germline CDR1 is MGHRA and CDR2 YSYEKL. The CDR3 length is 16 residues. The CDR3 is CASSPQRGLAAYEQYF. The CDR3 DNA follows: TGCGCCAGCAGCCCCCAAAGGGGACTAGCGGCATACGAGCAGTACTTC.

The chain carries TRBV21-1 and TRBJ2-7; the table names TRBD2, a call not compared with the DNA. TRBV21-1 is an annotated pseudogene. The CDR3 is 16 amino acids. The DNA for the CDR3 is TGTGCCAGCAGCTGCCGAAGTCGGGACTTTTCCTACGAGCAGTACTTC. Amino acid sequence: CASSCRSRDFSYEQYF.

Remarks on this clone: Germline is not matched at one junction end, which may reflect a read error. The chain links TRBV30 to TRBJ2-2, with TRBD1 matching over 9 bases. The germline CDR1 and CDR2 sequences are GTSNPN and SVGIG (reference sequence). This CDR3 spans 15 amino acids. CDR3 in DNA: TGTGCCTGGAGTATCCGGACAGGGGACACCAGGGAGCTGTTTTTT. Its protein is CAWSIRTGDTRELFF.

The chain joins TRBV2 to TRBJ2-3; 7 bases fit TRBD2. The CDR3 runs to 17 residues. Trimming took 2 bases from V and 0 from J; bases not matched to a gene: 8. Per the germline V gene, CDR1 is SNHLY and CDR2 is FYNNEI. The CDR3 loop reads CASSERLADTSTDTQYF. The CDR3 bases are TGTGCCAGCAGTGAACGTCTAGCGGACACTAGCACAGATACGCAGTATTTT.

This clone came up once. The chain couples TRBV11-1 to TRBJ2-1; TRBD2 aligns across 7 bases. The V gene end was trimmed by 5 bases and the J gene end by 9 bases; junction bases not matched to a gene: 4. Germline V CDR1 and CDR2: SGHAT, FQDESV (reference sequence). The CDR3 has 12 residues. In DNA, the CDR3 is TGTGCCAGCAGCCCGACTAGCTGTGAGCAGTTCTTC. Translation gives CASSPTSCEQFF.